This record covers a single T cell receptor beta chain. This entry is derived from a study of OX40 agonist ivuxolimab in advanced cancers. The method was immunoSEQ multiplex PCR; TCRdb's version includes in-frame clones alone and lacks a portion of them. Altogether under 85,000 clones are present, 78% being singletons, with the ten largest covering approximately 5%. Looked up from germline, CDR1 is MNHNS and CDR2 is SASEGT. Trimming removed 6 bases from V and 5 bases from J; junction bases left unmatched: 4. CDR3 length equals 14 residues. The sequenced sample was CD4+ or CD8+ T cells sorted from blood, obtained in a trial of the OX40 agonist ivuxolimab. V usage is TRBV6-1 and J usage is TRBJ2-2; 9 nucleotides agree with TRBD1. The source is an adult with an advanced solid tumor such as melanoma, head and neck, liver or kidney cancer. The CDR3 nucleotides read TGTGCCAGCAGGAGACAGGGGGGGACCGGGGAGCTGTTTTTT. Residues: CASRRQGGTGELFF.